One sample yielded the 26 T cell receptor beta chains listed below, sequenced in a study of blood T cell repertoires in COVID-19. Assay used: immunoSEQ multiplex PCR; TCRdb lists only in-frame clones, some missing. The table has about 66,000 clones, approximately 88% seen once; the top ten hold 6.4%. Sequenced material: peripheral blood. The origin of the receptors is a woman between 70 and 85 years old with acute or convalescent COVID-19.

The rearrangement links TRBV6-6 to TRBJ1-5, with D perhaps TRBD1 (6 bases). Germline CDR1 MNHNY, CDR2 SVGAGI (reference sequence). The CDR3 runs 15 residues. The V and J ends lost 8 bases and 2 bases respectively, with 16 bases between them. The CDR3 is CASATGPGGNQPQHF. The CDR3 DNA reads TGTGCCAGCGCTACAGGGCCTGGGGGCAATCAGCCCCAGCATTTT.

V usage is TRBV6-2 or TRBV6-3 and J usage is TRBJ2-1; TRBD2 is a possible D gene (6 bases). This CDR3 contains 14 residues. Germline lookup yields CDR1 MNHEY and CDR2 SVGEGT. V was shortened by 5 bases and J by 5 bases, with 13 bases between the two germline ends. The CDR3 here is CASSPSGLDNEQFF. Here the CDR3 DNA reads TGTGCCAGCAGTCCCTCGGGACTGGACAATGAGCAGTTCTTC.

The chain recombines TRBV3-1 (or the pseudogene TRBV3-2) with TRBJ1-2; no reliable D call. Germline V gene sequence: CDR1 LGHDT, CDR2 YNNKEL (reference sequence). V shed 4 bases and J shed 6 bases, with 18 bases lying between them. The CDR3 has 15 residues. The CDR3 spells CASSPRTAGEDGYTF. CDR3 nucleotide sequence: TGTGCCAGCAGCCCACGGACGGCCGGGGAGGATGGCTACACCTTC.

V gene TRBV2 combines with J gene TRBJ1-1; D call uncertain. The length of the CDR3 is 16 residues. V lost 6 bases to trimming and J lost 0 bases, with 17 bases between them. Germline values: CDR1 SNHLY, CDR2 FYNNEI. CDR3 region: CASSRSRAVMNTEAFF. In nucleotides, the CDR3 is TGTGCCAGCAGCCGCTCGAGGGCAGTCATGAACACTGAAGCTTTCTTT.

The gene calls are TRBV3-1 (or the pseudogene TRBV3-2) and TRBJ2-7, with 13 nucleotides matching TRBD2. Trimming at V came to 3 bases and at J to 2 bases, leaving 1 base not matched to a gene. This CDR3 has 15 amino acids. The germline gives CDR1 LGHDT, CDR2 YNNKEL (reference sequence). This CDR3 reads CASSHGTSGTYEQYF. The CDR3 DNA reads as TGTGCCAGCAGCCACGGGACTAGCGGGACCTACGAGCAGTACTTC.

The chain recombines TRBV28 with TRBJ2-1, with TRBD1 identical over 7 bases. The ends lost 5 bases at V and 6 bases at J; junction bases unmatched: 16. This CDR3 has 17 residues. The germline gives CDR1 MDHEN, CDR2 SYDVKM. The CDR3 DNA sequence: TGTGCCAGCAGTCCCTTATACAGGGGCCCGCCGGGCAATGAGCAGTTCTTC. This translates into CASSPLYRGPPGNEQFF.

V usage is TRBV5-1 and J usage is TRBJ2-3; 13 positions match TRBD2. Trimming took 3 bases from V and 6 from J; bases not matched to a gene: 7. Germline assignment: CDR1 SGHRS and CDR2 YFSETQ. The CDR3 is 16 residues long. The CDR3 nucleotides are TGCGCCAGCAGCTGGGGACTAGCGGGGAGCTCGGATACGCAGTATTTT. It specifies CASSWGLAGSSDTQYF.

The gene calls are TRBV10-3 and TRBJ2-5; D may be TRBD2 (6 bases). Trimming pared 3 bases from V and 2 bases from J, leaving 7 bases between. The CDR3 is 13 residues long. Germline CDR1 and CDR2: ENHRY and SYGVKD. The CDR3 bases are TGTGCCATCAGTGACGGGGGTCAAGAGACCCAGTACTTC. Translating it yields CAISDGGQETQYF.

This rearrangement joins TRBV7-9 to TRBJ1-4, with a possible D match to TRBD1 (5 bases). The CDR3 consists of 14 residues. Germline loops: CDR1 SEHNR, CDR2 FQNEAQ (reference sequence). Trimming removed 0 bases at V and 6 bases at J, with 8 bases between. CDR3 DNA sequence: TGTGCCAGCAGCTTAGCGGGACTTGATGAAAAACTGTTTTTT. It translates to CASSLAGLDEKLFF.

The J gene is TRBJ2-1, the V gene TRBV28; TRBD1 aligns across 7 bases. The trim removed 6 bases at V and 4 bases at J, leaving 9 bases unmatched. In germline, CDR1 is MDHEN, CDR2 SYDVKM. CDR3 length: 15 amino acids. The CDR3 loop is CASRTGTAFYNEQFF. The DNA of the CDR3 is TGTGCCAGCAGGACCGGGACAGCTTTTTACAATGAGCAGTTCTTC. The entire variable domain, with the rest obtained from reference TRBV28 and TRBJ2-1, is as follows: DVKVTQSSRYLVKRTGEKVFLECVQDMDHENMFWYRQDPGLGLRLIYFSYDVKMKEKGDIPEGYSVSREKKERFSLILESASTNQTSMYLCASRTGTAFYNEQFFGPGTRLTVL.

This clone was seen a few times. This rearrangement joins TRBV11-3 to TRBJ2-1; the match to TRBD2 covers 10 bases. The CDR3 is 18 residues long. Germline V gene data show CDR1 as SGHNT and CDR2 as YENEEA. The ends lost 0 bases at V and 7 bases at J; junction bases unmatched: 12. The CDR3 nucleotides are TGTGCCAGCAGCTTAGATGGATCAGCAGCGGGAGGGTCGAATGAGCAGTTCTTC. This translates into CASSLDGSAAGGSNEQFF.

The chain joins TRBV30 to TRBJ1-5, with D perhaps matching TRBD1 (6 bases). Trimming removed 5 bases from V and 6 bases from J, with 14 bases in between. Germline V gene sequence: CDR1 GTSNPN, CDR2 SVGIG (reference sequence). The CDR3 spans 13 residues. For the CDR3, the DNA is TGTGCCTGGGCCCCACAGGGTGCTCAGCCCCAGCATTTT. The encoded protein is CAWAPQGAQPQHF.

The chain carries TRBV29-1 and TRBJ1-1, with D perhaps matching TRBD1 (6 bases). The germline CDR1 and CDR2 sequences are SQVTM and ANQGSEA. The CDR3 has 12 residues. Trimming removed 6 bases from V and 2 bases from J, with 10 bases in between. The CDR3 DNA follows: TGCAGCGTAGGACAGAAAAACACTGAAGCTTTCTTT. This gives the protein CSVGQKNTEAFF.

This clone was observed a handful of times. The chain joins TRBV28 to TRBJ1-1; TRBD1 is a possible D gene (5 bases). V lost 7 bases to trimming and J lost 4 bases, with 16 bases between them. CDR3 length: 14 residues. Looked up from germline, CDR1 is MDHEN and CDR2 is SYDVKM. The CDR3 DNA is TGTGCCAGCACAGGGATGGCCTTTAGCACTGAAGCTTTCTTT. Protein sequence: CASTGMAFSTEAFF.

This clone is a singleton in its sample. The V and J genes are TRBV6-2 or TRBV6-3 and TRBJ1-1, with 8 bases fitting TRBD1. Trimming removed 2 bases from V and 4 bases from J; junction bases left unmatched: 6. CDR1 is MNHEY, CDR2 SVGEGT, per germline. This CDR3 is 15 amino acids long. The CDR3 region has the DNA TGTGCCAGCAGTTACCAAACAGGGGGAGCCACTGAAGCTTTCTTT. It yields the protein CASSYQTGGATEAFF.

The V call is TRBV24-1, the J call TRBJ1-4; tentatively, D is TRBD1 (5 bases). The CDR3 contains 14 residues. The V and J ends lost 4 bases and 7 bases respectively, with 12 bases between them. Germline V gene lookup returns CDR1 KGHDR and CDR2 SFDVKD. In DNA form, the CDR3 reads TGTGCCACCAGTGAGCAGGGCCCGGGTGAAAAACTGTTTTTT. Its translation: CATSEQGPGEKLFF.

The chain recombines TRBV3-1 (or the pseudogene TRBV3-2) with TRBJ1-2; D unclear. V was pared by 1 base and J by 8 bases, with 11 bases between. The germline V gene has CDR1 LGHDT and CDR2 YNNKEL (reference sequence). The CDR3 extends over 13 amino acids. The chain's CDR3 is CASSQGSALGYTF. The CDR3 DNA reads as TGTGCCAGCAGCCAAGGAAGCGCTCTCGGCTACACCTTC.

This clone was counted a few times. The CDR3 region is CASSPPDRPSGNTIYF. In DNA form, the CDR3 reads TGTGCCAGCAGCCCGCCTGACAGGCCCTCTGGAAACACCATATATTTT. This chain uses TRBV9 with TRBJ1-3, with D maybe TRBD1 (6 bases). Germline CDR1 SGDLS, CDR2 YYNGEE. V was trimmed by 4 bases and J by 0 bases, leaving 14 bases between them. This CDR3 has 16 amino acids.

The chain employs TRBV4-1 and TRBJ2-7, with a weak D call TRBD1 (6 bases). The V and J ends lost 2 bases and 5 bases respectively, with 10 bases between them. The CDR3 loop spans 13 amino acids. Germline V gene lookup returns CDR1 MGHRA and CDR2 YSYEKL. CDR3 bases: TGCGCCAGCAGCCAACAGGGGCGCGACGAGCAGTACTTC. Its translation is CASSQQGRDEQYF.

The V call is TRBV6-2 or TRBV6-3, the J call TRBJ2-3, with D perhaps TRBD2 (5 bases). Germline V gives CDR1 MNHEY, CDR2 SVGEGT. This CDR3 spans 16 amino acids. V lost 0 bases and J lost 8, with 18 bases in between. The CDR3 here is CASSYSTRWVSGTQYF. In DNA form, the CDR3 reads TGTGCCAGCAGTTACTCGACACGGTGGGTCAGCGGTACGCAGTATTTT.

This clone was found once. This chain joins TRBV18 and TRBJ1-4; no definite D call. Germline values: CDR1 KGHSH, CDR2 LQKENI. The length of the CDR3 is 14 residues. V lost 1 base to trimming and J lost 4 bases, with 7 bases between them. The CDR3 DNA reads as TGTGCCAGCTCACCACTCCAGAATAATGAAAAACTGTTTTTT. It specifies CASSPLQNNEKLFF.

The V call is TRBV9, the J call TRBJ1-1; no clear D. V was clipped by 0 bases and J by 10 bases, with 10 bases between them. In germline, CDR1 is SGDLS, CDR2 YYNGEE. This CDR3 has 12 amino acids. This chain's CDR3 is CASSVATGGAFF. For the CDR3, the DNA is TGTGCCAGCAGCGTAGCTACGGGAGGAGCTTTCTTT.

The gene calls are TRBV10-3 and TRBJ1-1; D gene unclear. Per the germline V gene, CDR1 is ENHRY and CDR2 is SYGVKD. This CDR3 has 12 amino acids. The germline V and J ends were trimmed by 6 bases and 5 bases, with 10 bases remaining between them. This chain's CDR3 is CAIREPETEAFF. The DNA of the CDR3 is TGTGCCATCAGAGAACCGGAGACTGAAGCTTTCTTT.

The rearrangement joins TRBV19 to TRBJ2-1, with TRBD1 identical over 10 bases. CDR1 and CDR2 from the germline V gene are LNHDA and SQIVND (reference sequence). The CDR3 totals 15 residues. V trimming: 5 bases; J trimming: 8 bases; junction bases outside the gene matches: 9. CDR3 protein: CASSYRDRGRDEQFF. The DNA of the CDR3 is TGTGCCAGTAGTTACCGGGACAGGGGCCGGGATGAGCAGTTCTTC.

This clone was recorded a few times. This chain uses TRBV7-9 with TRBJ2-7; weak D call: TRBD1 (5 bases). The V and J ends lost 3 bases and 6 bases respectively, with 15 bases between them. The CDR3 extends over 14 amino acids. Germline V gene data show CDR1 as SEHNR and CDR2 as FQNEAQ (reference sequence). CDR3 DNA: TGTGCCAGCAGCTTTTGGTCCAGGGATGCCGAGCAGTACTTC. This gives the protein CASSFWSRDAEQYF.

The rearrangement uses TRBV9 and TRBJ2-3, with D uncertain. The CDR3 has 17 amino acids. Germline V gene data show CDR1 as SGDLS and CDR2 as YYNGEE. The germline V and J ends were trimmed by 0 bases and 0 bases, with 14 bases remaining between them. The CDR3: CASSVAFTPASTDTQYF. CDR3 nucleotide sequence: TGTGCCAGCAGCGTAGCTTTTACACCTGCTAGCACAGATACGCAGTATTTT.